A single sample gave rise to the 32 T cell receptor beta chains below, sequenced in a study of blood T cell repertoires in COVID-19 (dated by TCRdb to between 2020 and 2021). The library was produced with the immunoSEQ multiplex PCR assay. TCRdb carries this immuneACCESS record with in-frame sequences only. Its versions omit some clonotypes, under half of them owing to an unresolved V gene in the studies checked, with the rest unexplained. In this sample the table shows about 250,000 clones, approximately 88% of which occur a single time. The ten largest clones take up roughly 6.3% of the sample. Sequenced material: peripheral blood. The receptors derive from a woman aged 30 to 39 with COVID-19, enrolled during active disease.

CDR3 coding DNA: TGTGCCAGCAGCCGCCTAGGACTAGCGGACCTCTACAATGAGCAGTTCTTC. The encoded protein is CASSRLGLADLYNEQFF. The V and J genes are TRBV3-1 (or the pseudogene TRBV3-2) and TRBJ2-1, with 10 bases aligning to TRBD2. Germline CDR1 is LGHDT and CDR2 is YNNKEL (reference sequence). Losses at the gene ends were 4 bases for V and 3 bases for J; bases not matched to a gene: 9. CDR3 length: 17 residues.

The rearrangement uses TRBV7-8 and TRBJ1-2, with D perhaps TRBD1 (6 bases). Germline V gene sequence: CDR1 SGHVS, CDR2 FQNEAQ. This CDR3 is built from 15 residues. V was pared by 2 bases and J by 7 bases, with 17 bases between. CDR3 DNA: TGTGCCAGCAGCTTATACAGGGTAGGACTCAGTGGCTACACCTTC. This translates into CASSLYRVGLSGYTF.

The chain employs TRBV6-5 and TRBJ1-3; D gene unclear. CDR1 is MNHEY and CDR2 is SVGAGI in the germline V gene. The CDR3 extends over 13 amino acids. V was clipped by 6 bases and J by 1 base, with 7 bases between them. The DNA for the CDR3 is TGTGCCAGCAGGAGGGTGTCTGGAAACACCATATATTTT. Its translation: CASRRVSGNTIYF.

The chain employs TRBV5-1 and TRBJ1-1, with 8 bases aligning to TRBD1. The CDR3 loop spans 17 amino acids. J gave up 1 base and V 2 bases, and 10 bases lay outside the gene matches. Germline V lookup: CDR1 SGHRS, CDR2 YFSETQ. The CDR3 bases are TGCGCCAGCAGCTTTGCGGCAGGGGGCGCGCGGAACACTGAAGCTTTCTTT. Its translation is CASSFAAGGARNTEAFF.

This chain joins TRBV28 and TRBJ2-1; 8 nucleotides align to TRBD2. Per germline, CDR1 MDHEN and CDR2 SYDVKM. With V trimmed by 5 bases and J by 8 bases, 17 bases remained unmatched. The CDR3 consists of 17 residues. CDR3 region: CASSPLGGSGDSYEQFF. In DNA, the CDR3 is TGTGCCAGCAGTCCCCTGGGGGGTAGCGGGGATTCTTATGAGCAGTTCTTC.

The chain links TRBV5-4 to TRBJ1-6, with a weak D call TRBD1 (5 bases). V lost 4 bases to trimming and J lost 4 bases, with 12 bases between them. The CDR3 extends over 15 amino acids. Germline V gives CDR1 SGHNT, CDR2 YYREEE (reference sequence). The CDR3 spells CASSPGGNYNSPLHF. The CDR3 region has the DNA TGTGCCAGCAGCCCCGGGGGGAATTATAATTCACCCCTCCACTTT.

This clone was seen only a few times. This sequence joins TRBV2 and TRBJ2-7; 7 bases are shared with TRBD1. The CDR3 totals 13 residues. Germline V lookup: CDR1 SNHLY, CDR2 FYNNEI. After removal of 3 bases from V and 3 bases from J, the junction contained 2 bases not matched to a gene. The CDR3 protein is CASSDYRGYEQYV. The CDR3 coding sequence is TGTGCCAGCAGTGATTACAGGGGCTACGAGCAGTACGTC.

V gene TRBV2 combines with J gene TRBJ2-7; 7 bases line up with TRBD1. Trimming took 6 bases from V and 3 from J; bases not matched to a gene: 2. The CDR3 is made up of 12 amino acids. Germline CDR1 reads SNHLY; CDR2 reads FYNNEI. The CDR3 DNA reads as TGTGCCAGCAGGGACAGGATCTACGAGCAGTACGTC. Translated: CASRDRIYEQYV.

The CDR3 DNA follows: TGTGCCAGCAGCCAAGGTCGCGGGACAGTCTACACCTTC. Translated: CASSQGRGTVYTF. V and J are TRBV3-1 (or the pseudogene TRBV3-2) and TRBJ1-2, with 7 bases matching TRBD1. CDR1 is LGHDT, CDR2 YNNKEL, per germline (reference sequence). The CDR3 length is 13 residues. V shed 1 base, J shed 10 bases, and the junction held 6 bases outside the gene matches.

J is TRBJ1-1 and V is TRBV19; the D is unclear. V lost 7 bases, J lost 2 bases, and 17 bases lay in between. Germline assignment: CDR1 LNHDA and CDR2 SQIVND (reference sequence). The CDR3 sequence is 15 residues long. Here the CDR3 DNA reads TGTGCCAGTATCCCCGGAGGCGGCATAAACACTGAAGCTTTCTTT. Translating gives CASIPGGGINTEAFF.

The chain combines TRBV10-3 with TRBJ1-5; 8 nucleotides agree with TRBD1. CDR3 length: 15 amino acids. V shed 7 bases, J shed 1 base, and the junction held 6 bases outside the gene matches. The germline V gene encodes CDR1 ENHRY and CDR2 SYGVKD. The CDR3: CAINGQGISNQPQHF. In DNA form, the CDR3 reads TGTGCCATCAACGGACAGGGAATAAGCAATCAGCCCCAGCATTTT.

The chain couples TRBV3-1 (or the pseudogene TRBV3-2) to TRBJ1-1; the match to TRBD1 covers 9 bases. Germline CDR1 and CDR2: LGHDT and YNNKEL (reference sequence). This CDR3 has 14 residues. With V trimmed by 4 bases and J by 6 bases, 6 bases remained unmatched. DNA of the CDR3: TGTGCCAGCAGCCTCAGTGACAGGGGGTCTGAAGCTTTCTTT. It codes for CASSLSDRGSEAFF.

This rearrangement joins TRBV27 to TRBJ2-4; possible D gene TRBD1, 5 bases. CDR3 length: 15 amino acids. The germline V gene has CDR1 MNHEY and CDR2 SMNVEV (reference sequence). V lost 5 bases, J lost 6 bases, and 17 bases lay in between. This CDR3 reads CASSPHAGFGNIQYF. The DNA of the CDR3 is TGTGCCAGCAGTCCTCACGCAGGGTTTGGAAACATTCAGTACTTC.

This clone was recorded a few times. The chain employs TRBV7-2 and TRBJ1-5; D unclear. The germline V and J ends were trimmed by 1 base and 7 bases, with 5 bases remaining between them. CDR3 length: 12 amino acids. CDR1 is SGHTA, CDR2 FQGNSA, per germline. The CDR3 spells CASSLDRQPQHF. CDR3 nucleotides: TGTGCCAGCAGCTTAGATCGGCAGCCCCAGCATTTT.

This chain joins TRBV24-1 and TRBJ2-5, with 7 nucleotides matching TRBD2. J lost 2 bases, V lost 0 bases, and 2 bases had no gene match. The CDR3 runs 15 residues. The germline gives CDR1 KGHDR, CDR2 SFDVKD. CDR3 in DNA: TGTGCCACCAGTGATTTGCGGCGGGGGCAAGAGACCCAGTACTTC. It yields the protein CATSDLRRGQETQYF.

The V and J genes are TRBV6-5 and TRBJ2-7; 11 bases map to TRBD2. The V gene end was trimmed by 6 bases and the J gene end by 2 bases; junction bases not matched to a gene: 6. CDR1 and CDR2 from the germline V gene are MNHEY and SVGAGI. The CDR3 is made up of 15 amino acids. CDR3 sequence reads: CASRGIAGGAYEQYV. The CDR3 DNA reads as TGTGCCAGCAGGGGGATAGCGGGAGGGGCCTACGAGCAGTACGTC.

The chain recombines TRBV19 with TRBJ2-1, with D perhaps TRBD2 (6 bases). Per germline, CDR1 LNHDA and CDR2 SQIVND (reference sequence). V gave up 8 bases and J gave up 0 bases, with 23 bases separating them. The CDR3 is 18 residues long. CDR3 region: CASRRALGTLSSYNEQFF. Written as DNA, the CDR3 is TGTGCCAGTCGTAGGGCCCTGGGGACTTTGAGCTCCTACAATGAGCAGTTCTTC. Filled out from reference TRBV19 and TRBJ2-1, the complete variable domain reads DGGITQSPKYLFRKEGQNVTLSCEQNLNHDAMYWYRQDPGQGLRLIYYSQIVNDFQKGDIAEGYSVSREKKESFPLTVTSAQKNPTAFYLCASRRALGTLSSYNEQFFGPGTRLTVL.

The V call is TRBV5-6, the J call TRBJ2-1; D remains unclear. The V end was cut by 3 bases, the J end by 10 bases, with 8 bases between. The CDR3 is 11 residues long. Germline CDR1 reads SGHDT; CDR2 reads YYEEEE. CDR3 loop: CASSSTREQFF. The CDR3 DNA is TGTGCCAGCAGCTCAACCCGGGAGCAGTTCTTC.

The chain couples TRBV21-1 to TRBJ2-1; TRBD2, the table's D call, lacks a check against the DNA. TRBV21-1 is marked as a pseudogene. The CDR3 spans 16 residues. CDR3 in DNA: TGTGCCAGCAGCAAAGGGACTAGCGAGTCCTACAATGAGCAGTTCTTC. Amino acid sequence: CASSKGTSESYNEQFF.

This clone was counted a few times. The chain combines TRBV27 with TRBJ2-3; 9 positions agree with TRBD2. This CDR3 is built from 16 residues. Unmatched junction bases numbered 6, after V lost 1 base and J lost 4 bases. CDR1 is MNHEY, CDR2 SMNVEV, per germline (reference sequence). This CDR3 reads CASSLFGAGGPDTQYF. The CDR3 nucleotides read TGTGCCAGCAGTTTATTCGGAGCGGGGGGCCCAGATACGCAGTATTTT.

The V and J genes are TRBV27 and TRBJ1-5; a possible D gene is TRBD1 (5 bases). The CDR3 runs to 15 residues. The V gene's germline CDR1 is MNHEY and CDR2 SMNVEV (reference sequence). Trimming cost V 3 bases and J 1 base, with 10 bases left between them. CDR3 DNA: TGTGCCAGCAGTTTCGGCAGGGAAAGCAATCAGCCCCAGCATTTT. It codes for CASSFGRESNQPQHF.

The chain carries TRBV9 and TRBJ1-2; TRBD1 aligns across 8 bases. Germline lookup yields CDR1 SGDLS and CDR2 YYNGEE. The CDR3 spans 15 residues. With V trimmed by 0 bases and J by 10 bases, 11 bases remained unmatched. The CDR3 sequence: CASSVAQGAGLDYTF. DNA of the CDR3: TGTGCCAGCAGCGTAGCCCAGGGGGCTGGTTTGGACTACACCTTC.

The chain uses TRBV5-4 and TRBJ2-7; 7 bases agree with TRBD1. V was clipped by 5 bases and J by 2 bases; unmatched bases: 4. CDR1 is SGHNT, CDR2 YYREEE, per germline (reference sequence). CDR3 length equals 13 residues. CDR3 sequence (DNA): TGTGCCAGCAGACGAGACAGGGCCTACGAGCAGTACTTC. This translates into CASRRDRAYEQYF.

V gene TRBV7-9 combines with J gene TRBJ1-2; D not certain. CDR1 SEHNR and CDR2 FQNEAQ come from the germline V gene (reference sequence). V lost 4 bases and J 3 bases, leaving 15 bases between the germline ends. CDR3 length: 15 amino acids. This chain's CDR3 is CASSSGYWLDYGYTF. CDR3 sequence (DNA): TGTGCCAGCAGCTCGGGTTATTGGCTCGACTATGGCTACACCTTC.

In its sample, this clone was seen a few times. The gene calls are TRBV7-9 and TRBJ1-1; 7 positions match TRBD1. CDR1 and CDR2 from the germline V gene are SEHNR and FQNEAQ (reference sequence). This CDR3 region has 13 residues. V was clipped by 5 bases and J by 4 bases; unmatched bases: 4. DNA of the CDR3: TGTGCCAGCAGCCAAGCAGGGGGCACTGAAGCTTTCTTT. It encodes CASSQAGGTEAFF.

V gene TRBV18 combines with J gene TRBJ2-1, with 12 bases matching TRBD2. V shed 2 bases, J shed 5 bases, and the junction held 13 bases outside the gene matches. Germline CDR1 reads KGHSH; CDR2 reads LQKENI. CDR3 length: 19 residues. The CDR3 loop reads CASSPMTSGSGVLNNEQFF. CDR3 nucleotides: TGTGCCAGCTCACCAATGACTAGCGGGAGTGGGGTCTTGAACAATGAGCAGTTCTTC.

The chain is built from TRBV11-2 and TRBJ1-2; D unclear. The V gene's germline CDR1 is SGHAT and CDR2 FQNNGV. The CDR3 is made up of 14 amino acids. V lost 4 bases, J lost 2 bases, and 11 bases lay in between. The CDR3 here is CASSSRGVNYGYTF. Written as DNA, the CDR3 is TGTGCCAGCAGCTCGCGCGGGGTAAACTATGGCTACACCTTC.

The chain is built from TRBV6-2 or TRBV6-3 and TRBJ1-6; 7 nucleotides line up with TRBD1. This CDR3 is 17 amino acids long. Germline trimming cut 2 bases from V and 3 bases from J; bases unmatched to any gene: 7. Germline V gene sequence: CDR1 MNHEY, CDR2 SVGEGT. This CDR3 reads CASSYPRTGGYNSPLHF. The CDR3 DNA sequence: TGTGCCAGCAGTTACCCAAGGACAGGAGGCTATAATTCACCCCTCCACTTT.

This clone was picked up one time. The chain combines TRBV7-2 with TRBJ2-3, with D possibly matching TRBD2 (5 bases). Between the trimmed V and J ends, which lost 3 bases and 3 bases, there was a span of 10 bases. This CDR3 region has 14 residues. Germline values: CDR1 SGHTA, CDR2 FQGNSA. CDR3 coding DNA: TGTGCCAGCAGCTTCGGTGGGAGTACAGATACGCAGTATTTT. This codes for CASSFGGSTDTQYF.

CDR3 residues: CASSPRQGSETQYF. CDR3 bases: TGTGCCAGCAGCCCCCGACAGGGGTCGGAGACCCAGTACTTC. V usage is TRBV7-2 and J usage is TRBJ2-5; 8 positions agree with TRBD1. Looked up from germline, CDR1 is SGHTA and CDR2 is FQGNSA. The CDR3 is made up of 14 amino acids. The J segment lost 5 bases and the V segment lost 5 bases, leaving 7 bases of the junction unmatched.

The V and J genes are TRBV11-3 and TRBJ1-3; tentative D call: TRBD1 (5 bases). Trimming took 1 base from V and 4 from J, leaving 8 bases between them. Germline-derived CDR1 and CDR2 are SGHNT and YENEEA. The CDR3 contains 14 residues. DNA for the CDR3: TGTGCCAGCAGCTTAGCAGGGTACGGAAACACCATATATTTT. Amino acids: CASSLAGYGNTIYF.

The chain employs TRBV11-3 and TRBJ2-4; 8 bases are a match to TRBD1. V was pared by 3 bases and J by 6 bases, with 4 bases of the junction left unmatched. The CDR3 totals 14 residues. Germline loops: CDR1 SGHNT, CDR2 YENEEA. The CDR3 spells CASSLTGAANIQYF. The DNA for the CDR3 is TGTGCCAGCAGCTTGACAGGGGCTGCAAACATTCAGTACTTC.